This T cell receptor beta chain was recorded in a study of human T cells and chemical hapten exposure. As for the study in general: The study sensitized with 2% DPC on a roughly 2 cm by roughly 2 cm patch of upper inner arm skin. Patients had diphenylcyclopropenone applied to the scalp weekly throughout the roughly 22-week study. Patch tests delivered 0.01% DPC to the upper back and were evaluated at 6 days. It was small differences in pooled library volume that mainly caused per-sample TCR yields to vary.

CDR1 is SEHNR, CDR2 FQNEAQ, per germline (reference sequence). This CDR3 contains 15 residues. The germline V and J ends were trimmed by 0 bases and 1 base, with 8 bases remaining between them. One entry per CDR3 protein, called by TCRdb with MiXCR from the RACE reads. The sample lists 40,000 or so distinct CDR3 sequences, about 13% occurring once. Time point described: patch test 3, about 24 weeks after DPC sensitization. The treatment denotes: therapeutic diphenylcyclopropenone sensitization with weekly scalp DPC. Before extraction, the whole blood was not fractionated, and total RNA was taken from it.

This sequence joins TRBV7-9 and TRBJ2-3; D not resolved. The sequencing here drew on whole blood, taken in connection with sensitization to the hapten diphenylcyclopropenone (DPC). This sequence originates from a middle-aged woman with alopecia areata. Some clones in this sample may be carry-over from other donors' samples. The CDR3 reads CASSLAGLGTDTQYF. CDR3 DNA: TGTGCCAGCAGCTTAGCAGGGTTGGGCACAGATACGCAGTATTTT.